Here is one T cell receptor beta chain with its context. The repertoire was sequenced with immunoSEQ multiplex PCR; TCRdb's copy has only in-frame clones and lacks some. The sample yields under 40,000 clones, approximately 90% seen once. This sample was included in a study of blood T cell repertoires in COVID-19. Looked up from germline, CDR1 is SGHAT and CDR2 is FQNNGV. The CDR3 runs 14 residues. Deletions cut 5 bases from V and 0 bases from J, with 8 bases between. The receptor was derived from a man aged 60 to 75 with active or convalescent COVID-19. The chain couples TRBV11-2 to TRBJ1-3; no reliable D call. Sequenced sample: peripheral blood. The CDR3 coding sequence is TGTGCCAGCAGCCCCCGCGGCTCTGGAAACACCATATATTTT. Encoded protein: CASSPRGSGNTIYF. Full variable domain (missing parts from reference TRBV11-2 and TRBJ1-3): EAGVAQSPRYKIIEKRQSVAFWCNPISGHATLYWYQQILGQGPKLLIQFQNNGVVDDSQLPKDRFSAERLKGVDSTLKIQPAKLEDSAVYLCASSPRGSGNTIYFGEGSWLTVV.